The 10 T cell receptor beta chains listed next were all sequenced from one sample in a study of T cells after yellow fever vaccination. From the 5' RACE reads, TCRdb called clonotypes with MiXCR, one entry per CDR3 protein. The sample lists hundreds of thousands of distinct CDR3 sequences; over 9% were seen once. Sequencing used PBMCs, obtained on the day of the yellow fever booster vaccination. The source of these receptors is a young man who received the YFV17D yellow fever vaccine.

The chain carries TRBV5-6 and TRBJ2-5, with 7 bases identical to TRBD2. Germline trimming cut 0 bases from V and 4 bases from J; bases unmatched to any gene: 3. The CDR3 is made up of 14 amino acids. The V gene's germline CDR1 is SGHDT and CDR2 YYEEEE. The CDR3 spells CASSLVGRPETQYF. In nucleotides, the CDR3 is TGTGCCAGCAGCTTGGTCGGGAGGCCAGAGACCCAGTACTTC.

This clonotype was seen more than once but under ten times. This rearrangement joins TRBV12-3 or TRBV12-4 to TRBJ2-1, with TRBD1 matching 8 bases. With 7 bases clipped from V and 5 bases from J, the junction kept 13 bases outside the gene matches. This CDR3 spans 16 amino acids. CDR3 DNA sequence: TGTGCCAGCAAAGACAACAGGGGGGTATGGAACAATGAGCAGTTCTTC. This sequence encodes CASKDNRGVWNNEQFF.

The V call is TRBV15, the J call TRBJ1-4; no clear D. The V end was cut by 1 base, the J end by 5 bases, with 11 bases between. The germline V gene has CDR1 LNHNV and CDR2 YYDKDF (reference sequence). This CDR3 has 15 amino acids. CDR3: CATSRVPSWNEKLFF. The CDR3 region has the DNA TGTGCCACCAGCAGAGTCCCTAGTTGGAATGAAAAACTGTTTTTT.

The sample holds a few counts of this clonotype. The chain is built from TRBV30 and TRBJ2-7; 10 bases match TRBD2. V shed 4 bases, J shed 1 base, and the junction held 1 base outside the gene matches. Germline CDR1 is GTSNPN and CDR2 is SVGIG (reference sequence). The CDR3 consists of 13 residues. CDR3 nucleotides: TGTGCCTGGACTAGCGGGAGTTCCTACGAGCAGTACTTC. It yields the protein CAWTSGSSYEQYF. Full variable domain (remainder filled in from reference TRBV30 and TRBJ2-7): SQTIHQWPATLVQPVGSPLSLECTVEGTSNPNLYWYRQAAGRGLQLLFYSVGIGQISSEVPQNLSASRPQDRQFILSSKKLLLSDSGFYLCAWTSGSSYEQYFGPGTRLTVT.

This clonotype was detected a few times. CDR3 amino acids: CASSQQRGGDTQYF. CDR3 nucleotides: TGTGCCAGCAGCCAGCAAAGAGGTGGGGATACGCAGTATTTT. The V and J genes are TRBV7-2 and TRBJ2-3; D uncertain. The ends were cut back, 5 bases at V and 6 bases at J, with 15 bases in the middle. CDR1 is SGHTA, CDR2 FQGNSA, per germline. This CDR3 region has 14 residues.

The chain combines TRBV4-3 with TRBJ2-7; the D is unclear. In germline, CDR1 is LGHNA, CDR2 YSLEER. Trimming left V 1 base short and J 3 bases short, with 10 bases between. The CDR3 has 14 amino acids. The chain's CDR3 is CASSQVLGNYEQYF. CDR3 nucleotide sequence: TGCGCCAGCAGCCAAGTTCTGGGGAACTACGAGCAGTACTTC.

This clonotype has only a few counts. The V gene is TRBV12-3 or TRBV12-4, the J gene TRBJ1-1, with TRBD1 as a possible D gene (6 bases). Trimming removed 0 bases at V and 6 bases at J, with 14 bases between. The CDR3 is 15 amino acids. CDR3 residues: CASSLADTGWAEAFF. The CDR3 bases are TGTGCCAGCAGTTTAGCGGACACAGGGTGGGCTGAAGCTTTCTTT.

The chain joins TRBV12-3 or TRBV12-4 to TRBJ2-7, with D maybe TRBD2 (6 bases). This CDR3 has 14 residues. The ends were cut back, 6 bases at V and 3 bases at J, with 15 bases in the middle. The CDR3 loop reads CASSKGLLDYEQYF. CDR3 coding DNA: TGTGCCAGCAGCAAGGGACTCCTAGACTACGAGCAGTACTTC.

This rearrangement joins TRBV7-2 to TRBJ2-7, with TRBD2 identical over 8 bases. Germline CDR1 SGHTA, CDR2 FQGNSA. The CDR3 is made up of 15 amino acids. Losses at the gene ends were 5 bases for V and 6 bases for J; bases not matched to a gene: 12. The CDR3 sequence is CASSLPGLGIPEQYF. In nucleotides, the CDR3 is TGTGCCAGCAGCCTCCCGGGACTAGGAATCCCCGAGCAGTACTTC. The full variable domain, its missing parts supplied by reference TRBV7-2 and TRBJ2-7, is GAGVSQSPSNKVTEKGKDVELRCDPISGHTALYWYRQSLGQGLEFLIYFQGNSAPDKSGLPSDRFSAERTGGSVSTLTIQRTQQEDSAVYLCASSLPGLGIPEQYFGPGTRLTVT.

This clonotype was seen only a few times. The CDR3 is CASSPAGTGVSDTQYF. In DNA, the CDR3 is TGTGCCAGCAGCCCCGCCGGGACAGGGGTTTCCGATACGCAGTATTTT. The gene calls are TRBV6-1 and TRBJ2-3, with 10 bases aligning to TRBD1. This CDR3 comprises 16 residues. Germline V CDR1 and CDR2: MNHNS, SASEGT. J lost 6 bases, V lost 6 bases, and 12 bases had no gene match.